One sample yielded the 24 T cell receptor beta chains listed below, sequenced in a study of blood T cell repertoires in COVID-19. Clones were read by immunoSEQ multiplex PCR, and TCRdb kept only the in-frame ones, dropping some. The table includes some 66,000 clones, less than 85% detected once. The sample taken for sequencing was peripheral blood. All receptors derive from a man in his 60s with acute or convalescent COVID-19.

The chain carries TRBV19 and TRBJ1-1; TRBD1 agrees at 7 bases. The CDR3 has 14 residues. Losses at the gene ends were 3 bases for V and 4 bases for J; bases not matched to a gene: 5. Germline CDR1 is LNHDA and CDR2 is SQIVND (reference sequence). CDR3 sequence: CASSIRQGSTEAFF. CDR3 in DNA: TGTGCCAGTAGTATCCGACAGGGTAGCACTGAAGCTTTCTTT.

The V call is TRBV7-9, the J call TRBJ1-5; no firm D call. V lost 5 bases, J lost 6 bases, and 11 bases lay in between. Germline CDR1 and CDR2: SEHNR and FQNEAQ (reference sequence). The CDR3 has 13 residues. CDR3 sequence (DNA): TGTGCCAGCAGCCCGGGAGGTAGTCAGCCCCAGCATTTT. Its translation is CASSPGGSQPQHF.

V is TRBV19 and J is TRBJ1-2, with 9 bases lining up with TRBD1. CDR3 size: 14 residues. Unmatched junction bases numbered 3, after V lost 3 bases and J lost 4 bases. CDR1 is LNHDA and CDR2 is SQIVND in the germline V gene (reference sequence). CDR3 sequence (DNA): TGTGCCAGTAGTATCAGACAGGGGGTCTATGGCTACACCTTC. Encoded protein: CASSIRQGVYGYTF.

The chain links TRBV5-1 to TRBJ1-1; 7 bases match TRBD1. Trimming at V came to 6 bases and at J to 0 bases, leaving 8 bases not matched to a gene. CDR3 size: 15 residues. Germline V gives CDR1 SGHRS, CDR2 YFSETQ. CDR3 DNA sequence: TGCGCCAGCAACTCCCTGACAGGGCTGAACACTGAAGCTTTCTTT. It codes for CASNSLTGLNTEAFF. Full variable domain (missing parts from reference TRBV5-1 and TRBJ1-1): KAGVTQTPRYLIKTRGQQVTLSCSPISGHRSVSWYQQTPGQGLQFLFEYFSETQRNKGNFPGRFSGRQFSNSRSEMNVSTLELGDSALYLCASNSLTGLNTEAFFGQGTRLTVV.

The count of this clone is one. The CDR3 protein is CASSLPPSTEAFF. The DNA for the CDR3 is TGCGCCAGCAGCCTTCCACCTAGCACTGAAGCTTTCTTT. The rearrangement links TRBV4-1 to TRBJ1-1; D is unclear. The ends were cut back, 4 bases at V and 4 bases at J, with 10 bases in the middle. Germline CDR1 MGHRA, CDR2 YSYEKL. This CDR3 spans 13 amino acids.

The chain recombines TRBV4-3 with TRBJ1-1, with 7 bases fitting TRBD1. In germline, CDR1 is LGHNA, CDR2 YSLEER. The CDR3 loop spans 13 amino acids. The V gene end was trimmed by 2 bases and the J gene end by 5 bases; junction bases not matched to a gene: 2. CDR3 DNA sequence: TGCGCCAGCAGCCAATTGACAGGGACTGAAGCTTTCTTT. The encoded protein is CASSQLTGTEAFF.

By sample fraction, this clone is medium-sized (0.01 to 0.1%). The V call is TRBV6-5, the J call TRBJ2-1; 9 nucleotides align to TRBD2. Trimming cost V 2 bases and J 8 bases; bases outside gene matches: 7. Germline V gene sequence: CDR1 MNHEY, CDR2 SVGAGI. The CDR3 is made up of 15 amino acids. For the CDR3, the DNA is TGTGCCAGCAGTTACAAGCGGGGGGTGATGTATGAGCAGTTCTTC. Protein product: CASSYKRGVMYEQFF.

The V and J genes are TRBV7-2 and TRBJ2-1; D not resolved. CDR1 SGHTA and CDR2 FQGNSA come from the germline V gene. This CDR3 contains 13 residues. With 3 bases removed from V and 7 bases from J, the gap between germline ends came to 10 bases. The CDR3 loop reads CASSFRQDNEQFF. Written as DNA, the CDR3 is TGTGCCAGCAGCTTCAGACAAGATAATGAGCAGTTCTTC.

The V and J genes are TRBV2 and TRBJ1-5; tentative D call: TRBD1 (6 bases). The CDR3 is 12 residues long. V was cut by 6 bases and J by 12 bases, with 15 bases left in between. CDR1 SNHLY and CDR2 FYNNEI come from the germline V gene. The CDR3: CASRLGQTRQHF. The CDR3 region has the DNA TGTGCCAGCAGACTCGGACAGACCCGCCAGCATTTT.

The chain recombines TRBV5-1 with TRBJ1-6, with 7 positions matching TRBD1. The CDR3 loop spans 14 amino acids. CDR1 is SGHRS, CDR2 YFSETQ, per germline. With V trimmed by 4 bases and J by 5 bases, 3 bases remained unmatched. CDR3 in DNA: TGCGCCAGCAGCGTACAGGGGAATAATTCACCCCTCCACTTT. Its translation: CASSVQGNNSPLHF.

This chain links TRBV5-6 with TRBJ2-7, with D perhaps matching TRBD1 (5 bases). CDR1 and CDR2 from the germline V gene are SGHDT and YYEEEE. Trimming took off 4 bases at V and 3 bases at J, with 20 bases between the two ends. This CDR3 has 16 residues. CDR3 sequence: CASSPPPQGFLYEQYF. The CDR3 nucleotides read TGTGCCAGCAGCCCACCCCCTCAGGGTTTTCTCTACGAGCAGTACTTC.

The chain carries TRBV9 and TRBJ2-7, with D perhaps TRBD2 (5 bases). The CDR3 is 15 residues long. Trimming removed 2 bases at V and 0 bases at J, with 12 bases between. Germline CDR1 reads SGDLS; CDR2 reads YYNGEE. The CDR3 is CASSVRERPSYEQYF. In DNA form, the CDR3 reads TGTGCCAGCAGCGTTCGGGAACGACCCTCCTACGAGCAGTACTTC.

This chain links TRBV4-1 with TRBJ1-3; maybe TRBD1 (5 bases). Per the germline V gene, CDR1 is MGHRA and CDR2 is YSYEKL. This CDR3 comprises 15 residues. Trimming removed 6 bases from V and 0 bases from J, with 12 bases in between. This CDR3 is CASSLSGISGNTIYF. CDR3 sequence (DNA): TGCGCCAGCAGTTTATCAGGGATCTCTGGAAACACCATATATTTT.

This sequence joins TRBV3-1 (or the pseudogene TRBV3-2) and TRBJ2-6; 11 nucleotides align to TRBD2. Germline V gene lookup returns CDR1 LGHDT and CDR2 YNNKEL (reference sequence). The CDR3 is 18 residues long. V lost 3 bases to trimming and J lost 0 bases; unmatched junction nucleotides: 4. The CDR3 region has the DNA TGTGCCAGCAGCCATTTACTAGCGGGGGACTCTGGGGCCAACGTCCTGACTTTC. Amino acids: CASSHLLAGDSGANVLTF.

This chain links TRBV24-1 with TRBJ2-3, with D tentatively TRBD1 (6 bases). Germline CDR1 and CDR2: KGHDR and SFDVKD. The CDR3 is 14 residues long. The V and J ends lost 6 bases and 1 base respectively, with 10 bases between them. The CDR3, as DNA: TGTGCCACCAGTCAGGGGCTTGGCACAGATACGCAGTATTTT. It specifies CATSQGLGTDTQYF.

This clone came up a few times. The CDR3 region is CASSQGTGVKNEKLFF. Here the CDR3 DNA reads TGTGCCAGCAGCCAAGGGACAGGGGTCAAAAATGAAAAACTGTTTTTT. The gene calls are TRBV4-2 and TRBJ1-4; 9 nucleotides match TRBD1. V lost 1 base and J lost 5; bases outside the gene matches: 5. The germline gives CDR1 LGHNA, CDR2 YNFKEQ. The length of the CDR3 is 16 residues.

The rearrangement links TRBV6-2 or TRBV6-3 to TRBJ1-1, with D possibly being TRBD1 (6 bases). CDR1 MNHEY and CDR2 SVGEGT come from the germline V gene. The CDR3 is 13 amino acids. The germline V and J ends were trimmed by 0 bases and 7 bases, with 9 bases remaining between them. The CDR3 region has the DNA TGTGCCAGCAGTTACTCGGCAGGGGTTGAAGCTTTCTTT. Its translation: CASSYSAGVEAFF.

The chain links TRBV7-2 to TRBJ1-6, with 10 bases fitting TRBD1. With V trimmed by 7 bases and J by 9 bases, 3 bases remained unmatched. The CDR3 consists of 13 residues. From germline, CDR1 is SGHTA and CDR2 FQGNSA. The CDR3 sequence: CASKGTGVSPLHF. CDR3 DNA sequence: TGTGCCAGCAAAGGGACAGGGGTTTCACCCCTCCACTTT.

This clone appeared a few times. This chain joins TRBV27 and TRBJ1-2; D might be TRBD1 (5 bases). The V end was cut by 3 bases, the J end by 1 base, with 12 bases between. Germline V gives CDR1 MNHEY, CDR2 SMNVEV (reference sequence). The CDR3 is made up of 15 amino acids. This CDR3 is CASSLGGGNNYGYTF. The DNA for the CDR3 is TGTGCCAGCAGTTTGGGGGGAGGAAATAACTATGGCTACACCTTC.

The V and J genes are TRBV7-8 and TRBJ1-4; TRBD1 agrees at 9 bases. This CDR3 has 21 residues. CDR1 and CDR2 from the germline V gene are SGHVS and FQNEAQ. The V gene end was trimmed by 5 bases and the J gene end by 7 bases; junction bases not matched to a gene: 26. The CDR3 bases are TGTGCCAGCAGCCGAAAGGGCCGTGGTTTCGTAAACAGGGGGCCGGGTGAAAAACTGTTTTTT. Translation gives CASSRKGRGFVNRGPGEKLFF. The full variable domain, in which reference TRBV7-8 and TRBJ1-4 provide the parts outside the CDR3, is GAGVSQSPRYKVAKRGQDVALRCDPISGHVSLFWYQQALGQGPEFLTYFQNEAQLDKSGLPSDRFFAERPEGSVSTLKIQRTQQEDSAVYLCASSRKGRGFVNRGPGEKLFFGSGTQLSVL.

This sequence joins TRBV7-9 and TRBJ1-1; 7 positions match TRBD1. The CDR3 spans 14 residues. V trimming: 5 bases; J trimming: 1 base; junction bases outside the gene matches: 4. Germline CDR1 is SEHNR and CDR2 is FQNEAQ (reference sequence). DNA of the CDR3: TGTGCCAGCAGCGAACAGGGGAAGAACACTGAAGCTTTCTTT. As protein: CASSEQGKNTEAFF. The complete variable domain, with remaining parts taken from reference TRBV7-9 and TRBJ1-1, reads DTGVSQNPRHKITKRGQNVTFRCDPISEHNRLYWYRQTLGQGPEFLTYFQNEAQLEKSRLLSDRFSAERPKGSFSTLEIQRTEQGDSAMYLCASSEQGKNTEAFFGQGTRLTVV.

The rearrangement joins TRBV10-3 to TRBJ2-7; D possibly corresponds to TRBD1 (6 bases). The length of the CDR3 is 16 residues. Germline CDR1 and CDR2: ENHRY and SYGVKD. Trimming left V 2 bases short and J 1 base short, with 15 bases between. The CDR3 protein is CAISEGDTLRSYEQYV. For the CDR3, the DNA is TGTGCCATCAGTGAGGGGGACACTCTGCGATCCTACGAGCAGTACGTC.

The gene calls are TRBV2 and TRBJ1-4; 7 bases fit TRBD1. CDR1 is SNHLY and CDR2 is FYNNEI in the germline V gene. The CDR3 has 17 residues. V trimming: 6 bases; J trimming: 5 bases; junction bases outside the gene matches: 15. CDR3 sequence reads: CASSGDRVKRRNEKLFF. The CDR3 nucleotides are TGTGCCAGCAGCGGTGACAGGGTGAAAAGACGAAATGAAAAACTGTTTTTT.

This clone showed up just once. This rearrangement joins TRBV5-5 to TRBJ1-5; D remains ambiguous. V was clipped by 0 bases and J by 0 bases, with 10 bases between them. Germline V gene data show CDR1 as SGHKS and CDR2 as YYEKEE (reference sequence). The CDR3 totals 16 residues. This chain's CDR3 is CASSLELVDSNQPQHF. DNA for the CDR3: TGTGCCAGCAGCTTGGAATTGGTAGATAGCAATCAGCCCCAGCATTTT.